The clone carrying this TCR beta chain has at least ten counts. Its specificity is not known. This sample was included in a study of T cells in Graves' hyperthyroidism and ophthalmopathy. When ophthalmopathy did not progress within 18 months, Graves' hyperthyroidism was considered stable. With a duration under 2 months, the hyperthyroidism was newly diagnosed in patients aged 18 to 65. The authors obtained PBMCs from roughly 10 ml of fresh peripheral blood. The TCR beta CDR3 regions underwent amplification using RNA transcripts as the source. In the first-round RT-PCR of the TCR CDR3, the HTBI primer set was used. Each CDR3 protein gets one entry after TCRdb re-called the multiplex PCR reads with MiXCR. Counted here are around 520,000 distinct CDR3 sequences, over 13% occurring once; the ten biggest clones make up 15% to 20%. V shed 1 base, J shed 6 bases, and the junction held 2 bases outside the gene matches. This CDR3 has 15 amino acids. Germline V lookup: CDR1 SGHTA, CDR2 FQGTGA.

Notes on the study in general: Ophthalmopathy got predicted by the model a median around 6.8 months before its onset.

V gene TRBV7-3 combines with J gene TRBJ2-1; TRBD2 agrees at 11 bases. Sequencing was done on a sample of blood. The receptor's source is a woman aged 18-35 years with Graves' hyperthyroidism. The CDR3 DNA reads as TGTGCCAGCAGCTTAAGCCTAGCGGGGGGCAATGAGCAGTTCTTC. Its protein is CASSLSLAGGNEQFF. Full variable domain (missing parts from reference TRBV7-3 and TRBJ2-1): GAGVSQTPSNKVTEKGKYVELRCDPISGHTALYWYRQSLGQGPEFLIYFQGTGAADDSGLPNDRFFAVRPEGSVSTLKIQRTERGDSAVYLCASSLSLAGGNEQFFGPGTRLTVL.